This T cell receptor (beta chain) was sequenced in a study of vaccination effects on CD4 cells after COVID-19. There are 19 residues in the CDR3. Trimming cost V 4 bases and J 0 bases; bases outside gene matches: 13. In germline, CDR1 is LGHNA, CDR2 YNFKEQ. Of note for this clone: Antigen unknown.

Expansion with viral peptide pools was applied to antigen-specific CD4+ T cells by the ViraFEST assay prior to sequencing. Isolating CD4+ T cells followed approximately 9 days of culture. As their vaccination, participants received two doses of either BNT162b2 or mRNA-1273. Using immunoSEQ multiplex PCR, the repertoire was profiled, and TCRdb retains in-frame clones only, with some absent. The repertoire holds tens of thousands of clones, more than 70% seen once, with around 1.2% in the top ten. This TCR came from a human donor who received a COVID-19 vaccine. The sample here was CD4+ T cells from PBMCs cultured with HCoV-229E spike peptides, taken after COVID-19 vaccination. The chain couples TRBV4-2 to TRBJ1-3; 9 bases fit TRBD1. Written as DNA, the CDR3 is TGTGCCAGCAGCCCGGTCCCGGGACAGGGCCGTGGCTCTGGAAACACCATATATTTT. Translation: CASSPVPGQGRGSGNTIYF.